This section outlines one T cell receptor beta chain sequence together with its context. The antigen is unknown. The PCR used 60 Vbeta and 13 Jbeta primers. Profiling relied on immunoSEQ multiplex PCR, and the TCRdb table lists in-frame clones only, not all of them. The repertoire holds under 150,000 clones, around 77% seen once, with around 1.2% in the top ten. This specimen comes from a study of cytomegalovirus exposure and HLA in healthy donors. Overall study findings and caveats: A further, later analysis showed that HLA-associated TCR beta chains (compared with equally common others) were more clonally expanded.

V was shortened by 3 bases and J by 5 bases, with 10 bases between the two germline ends. The CDR3 length is 13 residues. Germline-derived CDR1 and CDR2 are KGHSH and LQKENI. The chain links TRBV18 to TRBJ2-5; TRBD1 is a possible D gene (5 bases). The sequence came from a man aged 45-65 years in good health and CMV-seronegative. Sequencing used PBMCs. This CDR3 reads CASSPAGWETQYF. The CDR3 DNA sequence: TGTGCCAGCTCACCTGCAGGGTGGGAGACCCAGTACTTC.